These 2 T cell receptor beta chains share one sample of origin, sequenced in a study of blood T cells in healthy people across ages. PCR was performed a second time for 7 to 11 cycles using a sample-barcoded 5' primer and a J-beta primer mix. MiXCR, applied by TCRdb to the 5' RACE reads, yields one record per CDR3 protein. The data hold about a million distinct CDR3 sequences, with roughly half observed a single time. Source material: blood. These receptors originate from a woman aged 60-70 years in good health.

This clonotype was observed once. Compared with germline, one end of the junction differs, possibly owing to a read error. This rearrangement joins TRBV12-3 or TRBV12-4 to TRBJ2-7; D may be TRBD2 (5 bases). The CDR3 extends over 13 amino acids. CDR3 loop: CVPLTRAFYEQYF. The CDR3 nucleotides are TGCGTCCCACTTACTAGGGCATTTTACGAGCAGTACTTC.

There are a few counts of this clonotype. One end of the junction varies from germline; a read error may be responsible. The V gene is TRBV6-5, the J gene TRBJ1-6; 7 bases align to TRBD1. The V gene's germline CDR1 is MNHEY and CDR2 SVGAGI. The CDR3 consists of 15 residues. The CDR3 loop is CTSRPLDRANSPLHF. CDR3 in DNA: TGTACCAGCAGACCGCTCGACAGGGCAAATTCACCCCTCCACTTT.